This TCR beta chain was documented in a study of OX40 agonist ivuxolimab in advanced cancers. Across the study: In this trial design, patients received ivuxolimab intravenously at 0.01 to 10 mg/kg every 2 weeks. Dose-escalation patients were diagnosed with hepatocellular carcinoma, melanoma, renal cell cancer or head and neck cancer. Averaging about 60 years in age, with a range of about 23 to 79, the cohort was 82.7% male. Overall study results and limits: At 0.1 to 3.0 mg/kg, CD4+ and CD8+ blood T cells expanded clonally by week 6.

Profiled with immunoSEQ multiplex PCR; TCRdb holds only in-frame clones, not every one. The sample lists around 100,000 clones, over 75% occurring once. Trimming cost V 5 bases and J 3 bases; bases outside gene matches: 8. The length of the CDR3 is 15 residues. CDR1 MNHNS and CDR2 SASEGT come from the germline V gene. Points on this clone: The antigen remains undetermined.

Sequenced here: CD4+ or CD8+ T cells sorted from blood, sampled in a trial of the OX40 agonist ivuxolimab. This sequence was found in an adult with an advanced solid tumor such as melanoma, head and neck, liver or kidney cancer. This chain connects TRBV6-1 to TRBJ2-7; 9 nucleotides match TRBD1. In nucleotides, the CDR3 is TGTGCCAGCAGTAAGACCGCGGGACAGGGCTACGAGCAGTACTTC. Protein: CASSKTAGQGYEQYF.